The 25 T cell receptor beta chains below were found in one sample sequenced in a study of T cells in Graves' hyperthyroidism and ophthalmopathy (dated by TCRdb to between 2018 and 2020). The library was generated by multiplex PCR. Sequencing relied on an Illumina HiSeq 2000. Amplification of TCR beta CDR3 regions was carried out from RNA transcripts. A first-round RT-PCR of the TCR CDR3 used the HTBI primer set with the Qiagen OneStep RT-PCR kit. Clones were called with MiXCR by TCRdb after fastp trimmed the public reads at Q25, and only in-frame beta chains were retained. One record per CDR3 amino acid sequence lists the most common genes and DNA. This sample is represented by approximately 510,000 distinct CDR3 sequences; over 45% of them were singletons. The top ten hold about 45% of the sample. The sample was peripheral blood or thyroid tissue (not recorded which). The receptors were gathered from an adult woman with Graves' disease, either hyperthyroidism or ophthalmopathy (not recorded which).

A remark on this clonotype: One base away lies a much larger clone, so this may be a sequencing read error. The V call is TRBV6-6, the J call TRBJ2-7; D possibly corresponds to TRBD2 (6 bases). The V gene's germline CDR1 is MNHNY and CDR2 SVGAGI (reference sequence). The CDR3 extends over 14 amino acids. The chain's CDR3 is CASNYPQTSYEQYF. CDR3 nucleotide sequence: TGTGCCAGCAATTACCCTCAGACTAGCTACGAGCAGTACTTC.

The genes are TRBV20-1 and TRBJ2-7; TRBD2 matches at 15 bases. The CDR3 runs to 16 residues. Germline CDR1 reads DFQATT; CDR2 reads SNEGSKA (reference sequence). After removal of 1 base from V and 5 bases from J, the junction contained 6 bases not matched to a gene. CDR3 protein: CSARGTSGRVRDEQYF. CDR3 nucleotide sequence: TGCAGTGCTAGAGGGACTAGCGGGAGGGTCCGGGACGAGCAGTACTTC.

This clonotype was counted ten times or more. This sequence joins TRBV10-3 and TRBJ1-2; D remains unclear. V was pared by 10 bases and J by 6 bases, with 18 bases between. The CDR3 sequence is 13 residues long. Germline V lookup: CDR1 ENHRY, CDR2 SYGVKD. CDR3: CATGSSSYDGYTF. The CDR3 nucleotides read TGTGCCACCGGGAGTTCATCTTACGATGGCTACACCTTC.

The chain links TRBV6-5 to TRBJ1-6; D is unclear. CDR1 is MNHEY, CDR2 SVGAGI, per germline. The CDR3 contains 13 residues. Trimming shortened V by 7 bases and J by 10 bases, and 14 bases separated the two germline ends. DNA of the CDR3: TGTGCCAGCACGGAGAGCGAAGGGTCACCCCTCCACTTT. This gives the protein CASTESEGSPLHF.

Written as DNA, the CDR3 is TGCGCCGTACTGGGGAACACTGAAGCTTTCTTT. Its translation is CAVLGNTEAFF. V and J are TRBV10-2 and TRBJ1-1; D unresolved. V was shortened by 11 bases and J by 1 base, with 8 bases between the two germline ends. Germline CDR1 is WSHSY and CDR2 is SAAADI. This CDR3 spans 11 amino acids.

For the CDR3, the DNA is TGTGCCAGCAGCTTAGCGCCTGGGCAGGGAGATTATGGCTACACCTTC. Its protein product is CASSLAPGQGDYGYTF. V and J are TRBV7-2 and TRBJ1-2, with a possible D match to TRBD1 (5 bases). Germline-derived CDR1 and CDR2 are SGHTA and FQGNSA. This CDR3 is 16 amino acids long. Trimming shortened V by 0 bases and J by 5 bases, and 16 bases separated the two germline ends.

This clonotype appeared many times. This sequence joins TRBV5-1 and TRBJ2-5; D tentatively reads TRBD1 or TRBD2 (5 bases each). V was shortened by 0 bases and J by 4 bases, with 13 bases between the two germline ends. The CDR3 sequence is 15 residues long. CDR1 is SGHRS and CDR2 is YFSETQ in the germline V gene. In DNA, the CDR3 is TGCGCCAGCAGCTTGGTTAGGGGAGAAGGAGAGACCCAGTACTTC. As protein: CASSLVRGEGETQYF. Full variable domain (remainder filled in from reference TRBV5-1 and TRBJ2-5): KAGVTQTPRYLIKTRGQQVTLSCSPISGHRSVSWYQQTPGQGLQFLFEYFSETQRNKGNFPGRFSGRQFSNSRSEMNVSTLELGDSALYLCASSLVRGEGETQYFGPGTRLLVL.

This clonotype was seen a handful of times. The chain uses TRBV15 and TRBJ2-7; possibly TRBD1 for D (6 bases). The V end lost 0 bases, the J end lost 5 bases, and 14 bases lay between the germline ends. Germline V CDR1 and CDR2: LNHNV, YYDKDF (reference sequence). The CDR3 is 15 amino acids. DNA for the CDR3: TGTGCCACCAGCAGAGATGCACAGGGTACGGACGAGCAGTACTTC. Translation: CATSRDAQGTDEQYF.

This clonotype was seen ten or more times. The chain combines TRBV2 with TRBJ2-5; 10 nucleotides line up with TRBD2. Germline CDR1 reads SNHLY; CDR2 reads FYNNEI. The junction had 1 base not matched to a gene; V was cut back by 8 bases and J by 4 bases. The CDR3 sequence is 12 residues long. CDR3 DNA: TGTGCCAGCTTAGCGGGAGGAGAGACCCAGTACTTC. Encoded protein: CASLAGGETQYF.

This clonotype was seen many times. The V and J genes are TRBV2 and TRBJ1-5; D not certain. Germline assignment: CDR1 SNHLY and CDR2 FYNNEI. The CDR3 has 14 amino acids. Deletions cut 2 bases from V and 3 bases from J, with 8 bases between. CDR3 sequence (DNA): TGTGCCAGCAGTGAAAATCGCATCAATCAGCCCCAGCATTTT. Amino acid sequence: CASSENRINQPQHF.

J is TRBJ1-2 and V is TRBV3-1, with D perhaps TRBD1 (5 bases). The germline CDR1 and CDR2 sequences are LGHDT and YNNKEL (reference sequence). Trimming stripped 1 base from V and 2 bases from J, with 8 bases between. The CDR3 sequence is 14 residues long. The CDR3 reads CASSQGQSNYGYTF. The CDR3 DNA follows: TGTGCCAGCAGCCAAGGACAGTCCAACTATGGCTACACCTTC.

This clonotype was observed at least ten times. The V and J genes are TRBV7-9 and TRBJ1-4; 8 bases match TRBD1. Germline lookup yields CDR1 SEHNR and CDR2 FQNEAQ (reference sequence). The CDR3 extends over 17 amino acids. Trimming cost V 5 bases and J 0 bases; bases outside gene matches: 8. CDR3 DNA: TGTGCCAGCAGCGAGGGACAGGACTTCGCAACTAATGAAAAACTGTTTTTT. Its protein is CASSEGQDFATNEKLFF.

This clonotype was detected only a few times. The J gene is TRBJ2-7, the V gene TRBV20-1, with TRBD1 identical over 8 bases. The CDR3 length is 14 residues. The V segment lost 5 bases and the J segment 5 bases; nucleotides outside the gene matches: 11. CDR1 and CDR2 from the germline V gene are DFQATT and SNEGSKA (reference sequence). CDR3 sequence reads: CSAYRDRTGHEQYF. The CDR3, as DNA: TGCAGTGCTTACCGGGACAGGACAGGCCACGAGCAGTACTTC.

About this clonotype itself: A read error may be the cause here, since a much bigger clone is one base away. V is TRBV5-1 and J is TRBJ2-2; TRBD2 is a possible D gene (5 bases). The V end was cut by 3 bases, the J end by 6 bases, with 15 bases between. The CDR3 totals 15 residues. Germline loops: CDR1 SGHRS, CDR2 YFSETQ. The CDR3 protein is CASSYGLFSPGELFF. The CDR3, as DNA: TGCGCCAGCAGCTACGGACTGTTTTCCCCCGGGGAGCTGTTTTTT.

This clonotype was observed at least ten times. The V call is TRBV4-2, the J call TRBJ1-1; a possible D gene is TRBD1 (6 bases). Trimming removed 1 base from V and 6 bases from J, with 12 bases in between. The CDR3 runs 14 residues. In germline, CDR1 is LGHNA, CDR2 YNFKEQ. The CDR3 reads CASSQGGRGAEAFF. The CDR3 DNA sequence: TGTGCCAGCAGCCAAGGGGGCAGGGGTGCTGAAGCTTTCTTT.

This chain links TRBV20-1 with TRBJ1-4; D remains unclear. Trimming cost V 3 bases and J 16 bases, with 12 bases left between them. Germline CDR1 DFQATT, CDR2 SNEGSKA (reference sequence). The CDR3 contains 10 residues. As DNA, the CDR3 is TGCAGTGCTAGGTCCCAACGGGGGTTTTTT. Amino acids: CSARSQRGFF.

This clonotype was recorded a few times. V usage is TRBV4-2 and J usage is TRBJ2-7; D is undetermined. CDR1 is LGHNA, CDR2 YNFKEQ, per germline. V lost 0 bases and J 4 bases, leaving 10 bases between the germline ends. The CDR3 extends over 14 amino acids. The CDR3 reads CASSQDLDGYEQYF. The CDR3 DNA reads TGTGCCAGCAGCCAAGATCTCGACGGGTACGAGCAGTACTTC.

In its sample, this clonotype was seen many times. The chain recombines TRBV11-2 with TRBJ1-2; D may be TRBD1 (6 bases). The V end lost 3 bases, the J end lost 4 bases, and 15 bases lay between the germline ends. The CDR3 is 15 residues long. Germline V lookup: CDR1 SGHAT, CDR2 FQNNGV. The DNA of the CDR3 is TGTGCCAGCAGCTTCACAGGGATCCAAACCTATGGCTACACCTTC. Its protein is CASSFTGIQTYGYTF.

The rearrangement joins TRBV2 to TRBJ2-5; 9 bases are a match to TRBD2. The DNA end favors TRBJ2-4, so the J call may be wrong. Per the germline V gene, CDR1 is SNHLY and CDR2 is FYNNEI. The CDR3 consists of 13 residues. The CDR3 DNA follows: TGTGCCAGCAGTCGGGGACTAGCTGACATTCAGTACTTC. It yields the protein CASSRGLADIQYF.

The chain joins TRBV29-1 to TRBJ2-1; no clear D gene. Germline CDR1 reads SQVTM; CDR2 reads ANQGSEA. This CDR3 is 9 amino acids long. The germline V and J ends were trimmed by 4 bases and 13 bases, with 8 bases remaining between them. Here the CDR3 reads CSVGREQFF. The DNA for the CDR3 is TGCAGCGTTGGAAGGGAACAGTTCTTC.

The J gene is TRBJ1-1, the V gene TRBV7-3; D is possibly TRBD1 (5 bases). The germline V gene has CDR1 SGHTA and CDR2 FQGTGA. V lost 2 bases and J 11 bases, leaving 12 bases between the germline ends. This CDR3 is 12 amino acids long. The CDR3 is CASSLRGTGAFF. In DNA, the CDR3 is TGTGCCAGCAGCTTACGGGGCACCGGGGCTTTCTTT.

The V gene is TRBV12-3 or TRBV12-4, the J gene TRBJ1-5; the D gene is possibly TRBD1 (6 bases). This CDR3 region has 14 residues. Trimming took off 4 bases at V and 3 bases at J, with 10 bases between the two ends. CDR3 DNA sequence: TGTGCCAGCAGTTCACAGGGAATCAATCAGCCCCAGCATTTT. This codes for CASSSQGINQPQHF.

This clonotype was seen repeatedly, ten times or more. The V and J genes are TRBV29-1 and TRBJ1-1; no clear D gene. The CDR3 runs to 14 residues. Germline V CDR1 and CDR2: SQVTM, ANQGSEA. Trimming stripped 7 bases from V and 6 bases from J, with 21 bases between. The CDR3 protein is CSAPDLLSASEAFF. The CDR3 DNA sequence: TGCAGCGCCCCGGACCTTCTCTCGGCCTCTGAAGCTTTCTTT. Supplemented by reference TRBV29-1 and TRBJ1-1, the full variable domain reads SAVISQKPSRDICQRGTSLTIQCQVDSQVTMMFWYRQQPGQSLTLIATANQGSEATYESGFVIDKFPISRPNLTFSTLTVSNMSPEDSSIYLCSAPDLLSASEAFFGQGTRLTVV.

CDR3 in DNA: TGTGCCAGCACTAACAGGGGTTTCGACTACGAGCAGTACTTC. Translated, it gives CASTNRGFDYEQYF. The gene calls are TRBV7-3 and TRBJ2-7; TRBD1 matches 7 bases. This CDR3 comprises 14 residues. From germline, CDR1 is SGHTA and CDR2 FQGTGA. Trimming took 7 bases from V and 3 from J; bases not matched to a gene: 9.

The chain couples TRBV10-3 to TRBJ1-5, with 10 bases identical to TRBD1. CDR3 size: 20 residues. From germline, CDR1 is ENHRY and CDR2 SYGVKD. Trimming removed 0 bases from V and 0 bases from J; junction bases left unmatched: 11. CDR3: CAISESGFGTGANSNQPQHF. For the CDR3, the DNA is TGTGCCATCAGTGAGTCAGGCTTCGGGACAGGGGCCAATAGCAATCAGCCCCAGCATTTT.